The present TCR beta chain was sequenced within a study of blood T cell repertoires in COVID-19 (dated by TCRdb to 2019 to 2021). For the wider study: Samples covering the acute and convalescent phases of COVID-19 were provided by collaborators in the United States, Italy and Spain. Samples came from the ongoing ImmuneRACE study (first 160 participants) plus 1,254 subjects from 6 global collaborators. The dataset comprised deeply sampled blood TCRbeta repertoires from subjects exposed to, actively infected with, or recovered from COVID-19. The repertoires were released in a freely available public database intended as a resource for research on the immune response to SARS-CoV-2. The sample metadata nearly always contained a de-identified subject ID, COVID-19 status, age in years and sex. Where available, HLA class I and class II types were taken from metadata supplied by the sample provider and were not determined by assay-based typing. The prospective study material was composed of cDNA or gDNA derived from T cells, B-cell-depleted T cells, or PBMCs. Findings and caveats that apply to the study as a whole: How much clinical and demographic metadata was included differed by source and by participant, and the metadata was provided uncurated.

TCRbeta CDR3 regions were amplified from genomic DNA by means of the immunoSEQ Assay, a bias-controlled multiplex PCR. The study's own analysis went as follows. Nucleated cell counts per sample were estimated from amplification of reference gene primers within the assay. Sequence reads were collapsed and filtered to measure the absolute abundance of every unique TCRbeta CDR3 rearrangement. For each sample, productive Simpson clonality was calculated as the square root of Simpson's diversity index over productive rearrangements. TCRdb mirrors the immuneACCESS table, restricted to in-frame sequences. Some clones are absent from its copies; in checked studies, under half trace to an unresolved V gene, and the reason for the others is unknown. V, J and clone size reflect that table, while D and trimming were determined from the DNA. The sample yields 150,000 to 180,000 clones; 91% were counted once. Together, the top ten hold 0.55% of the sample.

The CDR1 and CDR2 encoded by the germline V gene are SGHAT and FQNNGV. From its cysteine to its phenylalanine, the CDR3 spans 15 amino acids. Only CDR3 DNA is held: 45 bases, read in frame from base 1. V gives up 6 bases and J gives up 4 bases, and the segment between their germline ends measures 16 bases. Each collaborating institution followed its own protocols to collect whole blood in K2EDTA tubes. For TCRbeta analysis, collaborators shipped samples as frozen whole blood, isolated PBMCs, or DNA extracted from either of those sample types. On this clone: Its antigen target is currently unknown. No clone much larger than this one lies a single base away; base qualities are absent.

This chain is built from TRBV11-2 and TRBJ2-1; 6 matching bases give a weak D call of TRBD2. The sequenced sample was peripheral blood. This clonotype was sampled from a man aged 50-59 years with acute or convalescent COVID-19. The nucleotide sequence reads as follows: TGTGCCAGCAGACCAACCGGGACTTTTTACAATGAGCAGTTCTTC. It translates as CASRPTGTFYNEQFF.